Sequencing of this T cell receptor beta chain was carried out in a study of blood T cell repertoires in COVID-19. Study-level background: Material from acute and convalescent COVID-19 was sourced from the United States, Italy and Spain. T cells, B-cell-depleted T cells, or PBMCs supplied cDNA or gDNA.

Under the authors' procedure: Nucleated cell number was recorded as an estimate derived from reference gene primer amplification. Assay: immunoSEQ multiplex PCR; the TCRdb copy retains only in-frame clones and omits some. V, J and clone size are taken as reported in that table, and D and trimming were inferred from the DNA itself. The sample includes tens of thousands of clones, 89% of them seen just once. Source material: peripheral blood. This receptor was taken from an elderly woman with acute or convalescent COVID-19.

The CDR3 protein is CASSPHTGTGINEQFF. Here the CDR3 DNA reads TGTGCCAGCAGCCCCCACACCGGGACAGGGATCAATGAGCAGTTCTTC. The rearrangement joins TRBV4-2 to TRBJ2-1, with TRBD1 identical over 9 bases. This CDR3 spans 16 amino acids. J lost 6 bases, V lost 4 bases, and 10 bases had no gene match. CDR1 is LGHNA, CDR2 YNFKEQ, per germline.